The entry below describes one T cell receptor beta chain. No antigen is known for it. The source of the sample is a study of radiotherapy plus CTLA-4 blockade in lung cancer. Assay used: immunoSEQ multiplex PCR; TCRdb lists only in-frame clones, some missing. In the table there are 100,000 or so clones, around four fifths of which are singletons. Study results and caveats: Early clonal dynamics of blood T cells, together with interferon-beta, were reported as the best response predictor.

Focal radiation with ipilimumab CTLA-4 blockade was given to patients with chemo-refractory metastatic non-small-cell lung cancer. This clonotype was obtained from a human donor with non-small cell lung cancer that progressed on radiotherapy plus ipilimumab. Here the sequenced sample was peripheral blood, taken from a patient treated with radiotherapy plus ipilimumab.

The CDR3 is CASSLAGGGAGGEQFF. DNA for the CDR3: TGTGCCAGCAGCTTAGCAGGCGGGGGGGCCGGAGGTGAGCAGTTCTTC. V is TRBV7-9 and J is TRBJ2-1, with 9 bases lining up with TRBD2. Germline assignment: CDR1 SEHNR and CDR2 FQNEAQ (reference sequence). This CDR3 is 16 amino acids long. Trimming took 0 bases from V and 9 from J; bases not matched to a gene: 9.